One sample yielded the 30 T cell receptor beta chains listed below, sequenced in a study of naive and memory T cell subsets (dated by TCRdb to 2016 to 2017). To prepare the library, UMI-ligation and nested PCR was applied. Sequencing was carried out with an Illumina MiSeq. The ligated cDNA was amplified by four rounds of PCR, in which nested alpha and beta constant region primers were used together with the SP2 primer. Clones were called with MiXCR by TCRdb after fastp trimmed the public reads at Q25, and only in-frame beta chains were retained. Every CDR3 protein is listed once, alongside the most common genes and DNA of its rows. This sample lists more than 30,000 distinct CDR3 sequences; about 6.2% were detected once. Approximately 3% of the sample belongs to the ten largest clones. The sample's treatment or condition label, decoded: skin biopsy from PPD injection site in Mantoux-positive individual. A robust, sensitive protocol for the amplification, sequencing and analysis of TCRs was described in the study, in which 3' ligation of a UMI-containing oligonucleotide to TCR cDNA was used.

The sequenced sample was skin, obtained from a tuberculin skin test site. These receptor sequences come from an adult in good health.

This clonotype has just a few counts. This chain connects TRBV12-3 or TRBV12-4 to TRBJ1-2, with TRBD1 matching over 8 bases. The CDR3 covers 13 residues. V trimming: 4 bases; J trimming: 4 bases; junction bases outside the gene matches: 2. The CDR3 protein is CASSWDRPYGYTF. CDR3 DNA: TGTGCCAGCAGTTGGGACAGGCCCTATGGCTACACCTTC.

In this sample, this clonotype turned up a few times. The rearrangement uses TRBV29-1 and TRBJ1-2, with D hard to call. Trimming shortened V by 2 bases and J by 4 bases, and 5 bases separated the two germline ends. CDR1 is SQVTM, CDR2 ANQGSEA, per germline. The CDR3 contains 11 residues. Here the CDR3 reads CSVEQTYGYTF. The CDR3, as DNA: TGCAGCGTTGAACAGACCTATGGCTACACCTTC.

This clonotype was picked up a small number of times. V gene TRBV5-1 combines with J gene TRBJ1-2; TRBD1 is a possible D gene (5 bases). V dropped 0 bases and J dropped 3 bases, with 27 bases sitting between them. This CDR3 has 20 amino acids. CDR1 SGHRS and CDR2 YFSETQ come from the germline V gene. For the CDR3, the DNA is TGCGCCAGCAGCTTGGCCCGGGACGCCTCCATTGGAACACTCGACTATGGCTACACCTTC. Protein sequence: CASSLARDASIGTLDYGYTF. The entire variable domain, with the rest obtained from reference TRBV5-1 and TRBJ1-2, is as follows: KAGVTQTPRYLIKTRGQQVTLSCSPISGHRSVSWYQQTPGQGLQFLFEYFSETQRNKGNFPGRFSGRQFSNSRSEMNVSTLELGDSALYLCASSLARDASIGTLDYGYTFGSGTRLTVV.

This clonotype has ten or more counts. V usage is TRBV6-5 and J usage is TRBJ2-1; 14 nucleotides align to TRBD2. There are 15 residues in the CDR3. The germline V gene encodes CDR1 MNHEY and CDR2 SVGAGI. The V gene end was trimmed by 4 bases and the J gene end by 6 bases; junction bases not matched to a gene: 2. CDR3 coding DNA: TGTGCCAGCAGTTCCGGGACTAGCGGGGGCAATGAGCAGTTCTTC. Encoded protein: CASSSGTSGGNEQFF.

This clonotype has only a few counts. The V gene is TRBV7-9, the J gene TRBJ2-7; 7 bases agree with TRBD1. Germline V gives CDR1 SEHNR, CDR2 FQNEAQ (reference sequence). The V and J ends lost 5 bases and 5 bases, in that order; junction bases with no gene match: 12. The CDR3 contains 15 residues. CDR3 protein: CASSAPGQRPDEQYF. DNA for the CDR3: TGTGCCAGCAGCGCCCCGGGACAGCGCCCCGACGAGCAGTACTTC.

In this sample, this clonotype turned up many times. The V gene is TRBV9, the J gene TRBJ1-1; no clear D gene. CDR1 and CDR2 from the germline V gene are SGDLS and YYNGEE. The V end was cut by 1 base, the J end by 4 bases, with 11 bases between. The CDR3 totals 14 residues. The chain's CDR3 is CASSVIAEITEAFF. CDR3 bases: TGTGCCAGCAGCGTAATTGCAGAGATCACTGAAGCTTTCTTT.

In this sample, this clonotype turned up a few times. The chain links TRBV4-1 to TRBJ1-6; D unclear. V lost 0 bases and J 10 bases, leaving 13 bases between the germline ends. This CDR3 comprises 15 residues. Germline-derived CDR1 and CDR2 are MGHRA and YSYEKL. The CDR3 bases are TGCGCCAGCAGCCAAGACGACTTGTGGCGGTCACCCCTCCACTTT. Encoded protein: CASSQDDLWRSPLHF.

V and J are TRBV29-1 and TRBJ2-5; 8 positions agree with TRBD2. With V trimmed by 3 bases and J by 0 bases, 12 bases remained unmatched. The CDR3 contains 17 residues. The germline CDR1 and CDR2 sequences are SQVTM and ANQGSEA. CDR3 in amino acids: CSVDGGGGDWDQETQYF. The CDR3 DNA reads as TGCAGCGTTGACGGGGGGGGAGGCGATTGGGACCAAGAGACCCAGTACTTC. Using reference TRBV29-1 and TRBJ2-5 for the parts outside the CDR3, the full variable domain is SAVISQKPSRDICQRGTSLTIQCQVDSQVTMMFWYRQQPGQSLTLIATANQGSEATYESGFVIDKFPISRPNLTFSTLTVSNMSPEDSSIYLCSVDGGGGDWDQETQYFGPGTRLLVL.

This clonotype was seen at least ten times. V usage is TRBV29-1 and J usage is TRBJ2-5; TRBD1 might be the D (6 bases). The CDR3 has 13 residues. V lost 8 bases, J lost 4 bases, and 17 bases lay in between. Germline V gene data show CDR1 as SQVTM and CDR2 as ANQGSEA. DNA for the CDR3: TGCAGCTTAAAGGGGGTCGTCGGAGAGACCCAGTACTTC. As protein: CSLKGVVGETQYF.

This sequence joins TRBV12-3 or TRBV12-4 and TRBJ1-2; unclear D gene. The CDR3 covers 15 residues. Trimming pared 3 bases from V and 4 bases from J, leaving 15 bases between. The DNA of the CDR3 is TGTGCCAGCAGTTTCCGTTTAGAAGGCTTCTATGGCTACACCTTC. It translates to CASSFRLEGFYGYTF.

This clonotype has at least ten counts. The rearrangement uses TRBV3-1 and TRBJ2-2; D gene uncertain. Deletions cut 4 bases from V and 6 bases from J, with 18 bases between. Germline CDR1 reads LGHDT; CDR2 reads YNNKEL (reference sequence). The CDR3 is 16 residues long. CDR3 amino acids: CASSLFAGPQAGELFF. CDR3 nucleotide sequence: TGTGCCAGCAGCCTCTTTGCCGGGCCCCAAGCCGGGGAGCTGTTTTTT.

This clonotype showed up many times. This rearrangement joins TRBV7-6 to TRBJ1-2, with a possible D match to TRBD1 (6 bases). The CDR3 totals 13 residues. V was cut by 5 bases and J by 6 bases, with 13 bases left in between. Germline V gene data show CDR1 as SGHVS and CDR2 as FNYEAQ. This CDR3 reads CASSTGYLHGYTF. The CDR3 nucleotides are TGTGCCAGCAGCACAGGGTATCTGCATGGCTACACCTTC.

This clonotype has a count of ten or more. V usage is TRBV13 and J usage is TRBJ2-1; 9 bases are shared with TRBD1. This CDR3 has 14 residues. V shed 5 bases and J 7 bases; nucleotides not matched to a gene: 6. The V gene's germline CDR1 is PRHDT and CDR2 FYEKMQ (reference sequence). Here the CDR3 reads CASSGDRVGNEQFF. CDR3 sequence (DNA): TGTGCCAGCAGCGGGGACAGGGTCGGGAATGAGCAGTTCTTC.

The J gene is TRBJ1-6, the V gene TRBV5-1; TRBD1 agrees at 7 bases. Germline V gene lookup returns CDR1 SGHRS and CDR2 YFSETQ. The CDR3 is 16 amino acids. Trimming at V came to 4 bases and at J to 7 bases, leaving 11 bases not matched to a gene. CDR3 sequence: CASSPTTGEWNSPLHF. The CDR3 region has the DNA TGCGCCAGCAGCCCTACCACAGGGGAATGGAATTCACCCCTCCACTTT.

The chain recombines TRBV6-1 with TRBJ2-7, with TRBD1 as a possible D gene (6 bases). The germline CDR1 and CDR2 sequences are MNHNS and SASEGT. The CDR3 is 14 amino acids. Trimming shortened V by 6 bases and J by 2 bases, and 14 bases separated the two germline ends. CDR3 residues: CASSVMTGTYEQYF. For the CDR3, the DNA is TGTGCCAGCAGCGTGATGACAGGCACCTACGAGCAGTACTTC.

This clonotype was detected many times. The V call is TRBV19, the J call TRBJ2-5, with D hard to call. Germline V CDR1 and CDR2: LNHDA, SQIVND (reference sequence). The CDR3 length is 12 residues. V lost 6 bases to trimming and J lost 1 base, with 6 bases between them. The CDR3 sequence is CASRGSQETQYF. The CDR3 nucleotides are TGTGCCAGTAGGGGCAGCCAAGAGACCCAGTACTTC.

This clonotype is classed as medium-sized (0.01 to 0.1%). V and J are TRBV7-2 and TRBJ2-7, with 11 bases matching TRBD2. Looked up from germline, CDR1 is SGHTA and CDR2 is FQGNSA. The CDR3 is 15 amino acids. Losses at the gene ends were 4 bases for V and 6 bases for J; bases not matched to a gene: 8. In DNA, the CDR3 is TGTGCCAGCAGCTCGCTAGCGGGGGGCCCTACCGAGCAGTACTTC. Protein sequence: CASSSLAGGPTEQYF.

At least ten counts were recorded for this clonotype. CDR3 loop: CASSVAGRVQETQYF. The CDR3 coding sequence is TGTGCCAGCAGCGTAGCTGGAAGAGTCCAAGAGACCCAGTACTTC. The J gene is TRBJ2-5, the V gene TRBV9; D remains ambiguous. V lost 0 bases and J 1 base, leaving 10 bases between the germline ends. Germline V gene lookup returns CDR1 SGDLS and CDR2 YYNGEE. This CDR3 is built from 15 residues.

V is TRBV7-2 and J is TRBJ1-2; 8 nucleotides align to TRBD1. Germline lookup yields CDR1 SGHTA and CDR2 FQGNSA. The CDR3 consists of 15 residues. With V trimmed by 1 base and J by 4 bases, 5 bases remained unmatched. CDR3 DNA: TGTGCCAGCAGCTTAGTTCCGGACAGGGCCTATGGCTACACCTTC. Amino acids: CASSLVPDRAYGYTF.

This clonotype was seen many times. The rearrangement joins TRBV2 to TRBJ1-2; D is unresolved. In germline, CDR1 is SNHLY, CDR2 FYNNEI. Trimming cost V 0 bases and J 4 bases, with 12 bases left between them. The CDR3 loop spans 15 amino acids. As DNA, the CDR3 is TGTGCCAGCAGTGAAGCGCTTACGGCGGGCTATGGCTACACCTTC. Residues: CASSEALTAGYGYTF.

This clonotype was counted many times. CDR3 nucleotides: TGTGCCAGTACCCAGGGATTTGTGAACACTGAAGCTTTCTTT. Its protein product is CASTQGFVNTEAFF. This chain joins TRBV19 and TRBJ1-1; tentative D call: TRBD1 (5 bases). The germline V gene has CDR1 LNHDA and CDR2 SQIVND (reference sequence). The V and J ends lost 7 bases and 0 bases respectively, with 12 bases between them. The CDR3 loop spans 14 amino acids.

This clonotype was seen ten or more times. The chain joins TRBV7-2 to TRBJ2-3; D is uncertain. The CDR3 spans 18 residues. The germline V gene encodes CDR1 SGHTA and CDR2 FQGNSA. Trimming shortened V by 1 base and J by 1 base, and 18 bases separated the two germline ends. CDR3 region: CASSLDVRPLGGTDTQYF. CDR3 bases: TGTGCCAGCAGCTTAGATGTAAGGCCCCTTGGGGGCACAGATACGCAGTATTTT.

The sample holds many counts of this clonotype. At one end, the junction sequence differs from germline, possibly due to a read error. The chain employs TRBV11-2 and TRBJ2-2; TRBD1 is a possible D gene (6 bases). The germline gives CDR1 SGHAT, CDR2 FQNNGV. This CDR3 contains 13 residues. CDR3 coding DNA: TGTGCCAGCAGCCTAGACAGGACCGGGGAGCTGTTTTTT. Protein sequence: CASSLDRTGELFF.

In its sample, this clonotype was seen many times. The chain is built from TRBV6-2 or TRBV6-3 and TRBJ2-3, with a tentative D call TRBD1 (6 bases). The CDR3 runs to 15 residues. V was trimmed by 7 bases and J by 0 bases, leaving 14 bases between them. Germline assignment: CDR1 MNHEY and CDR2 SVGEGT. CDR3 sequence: CASKFTGSSTDTQYF. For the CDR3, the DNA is TGTGCCAGCAAATTCACAGGGTCGAGCACAGATACGCAGTATTTT.

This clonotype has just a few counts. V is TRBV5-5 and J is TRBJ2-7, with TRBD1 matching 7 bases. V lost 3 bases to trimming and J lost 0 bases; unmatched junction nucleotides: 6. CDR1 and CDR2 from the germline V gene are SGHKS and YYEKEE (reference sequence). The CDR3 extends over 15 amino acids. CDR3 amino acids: CASSSVTGNSYEQYF. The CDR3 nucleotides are TGTGCCAGCAGCTCCGTGACAGGGAACTCCTACGAGCAGTACTTC.

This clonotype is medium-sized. CDR3 DNA sequence: TGTGCCGTGAGACCGGCTAGCACAGATACGCAGTATTTT. Protein: CAVRPASTDTQYF. This sequence joins TRBV6-5 and TRBJ2-3, with D hard to call. V was trimmed by 11 bases and J by 0 bases, leaving 12 bases between them. The CDR3 covers 13 residues. Germline V CDR1 and CDR2: MNHEY, SVGAGI.

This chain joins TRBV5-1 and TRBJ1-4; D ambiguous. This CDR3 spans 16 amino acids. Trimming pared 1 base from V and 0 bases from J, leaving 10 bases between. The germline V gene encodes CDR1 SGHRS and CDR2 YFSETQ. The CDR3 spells CASSLLSAATNEKLFF. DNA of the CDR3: TGCGCCAGCAGCTTGTTGTCGGCTGCAACTAATGAAAAACTGTTTTTT.

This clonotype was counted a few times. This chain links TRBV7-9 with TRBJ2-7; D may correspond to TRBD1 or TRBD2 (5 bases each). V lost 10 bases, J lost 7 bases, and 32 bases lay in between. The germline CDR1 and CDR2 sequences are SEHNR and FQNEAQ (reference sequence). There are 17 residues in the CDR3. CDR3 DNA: TGTGCCACCACCGAACCAGGGACCATGGGCTTTTTGGGGGAGCAGTACTTC. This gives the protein CATTEPGTMGFLGEQYF.

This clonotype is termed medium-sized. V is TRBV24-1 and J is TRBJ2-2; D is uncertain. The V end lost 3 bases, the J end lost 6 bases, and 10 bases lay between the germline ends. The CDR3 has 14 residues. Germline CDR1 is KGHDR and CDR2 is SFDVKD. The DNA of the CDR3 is TGTGCCACCAGTGATCCCGTGAGACCCGGGGAGCTGTTTTTT. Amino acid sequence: CATSDPVRPGELFF.

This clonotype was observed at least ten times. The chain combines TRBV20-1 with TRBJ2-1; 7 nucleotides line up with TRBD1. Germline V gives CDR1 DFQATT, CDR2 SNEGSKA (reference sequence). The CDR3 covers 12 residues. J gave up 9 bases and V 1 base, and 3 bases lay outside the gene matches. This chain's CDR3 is CSARGQGTEQFF. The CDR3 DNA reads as TGCAGTGCTAGAGGACAGGGAACTGAGCAGTTCTTC.